These T cell receptor beta chains were read from a single sample in a study of blood T cell repertoires in COVID-19. Libraries were prepared by immunoSEQ multiplex PCR; TCRdb keeps only in-frame clonotypes and omits some of them. The sample records over 150,000 clones, under 80% being singletons. The sequencing sample was made of peripheral blood. These receptors were taken from a woman in her 50s with acute or convalescent COVID-19. CDR3s include the opening cysteine and the closing phenylalanine or tryptophan. The D gene is left open where the match is weak. Size tells how often a clone was seen (once, few, many) or the class of an expanded clone, and some rows leave it out.

V gene	D gene	clone size	J gene	CDR3 protein	CDR3 DNA
TRBV5-1	TRBD1	.	TRBJ2-6	CASSGDRGQRRSGANVLTF	TGCGCCAGCAGCGGGGACAGGGGGCAGCGCCGATCTGGGGCCAACGTCCTGACTTTC
TRBV29-1	TRBD1	.	TRBJ2-7	CSVEEARAGTGLYEQYF	TGCAGCGTTGAAGAGGCTAGAGCGGGGACAGGGCTCTACGAGCAGTACTTC
TRBV6-6	.	.	TRBJ1-2	CASTQPGNYGYTF	TGTGCCAGCACCCAACCGGGTAACTATGGCTACACCTTC
TRBV7-8	TRBD1	.	TRBJ2-1	CASSPQTGGYSSYNEQFF	TGTGCCAGCAGCCCCCAGACAGGGGGTTATAGCTCCTACAATGAGCAGTTCTTC
TRBV6-1	TRBD1	.	TRBJ2-1	CASSALTGAWSFSYNEQFF	TGTGCCAGCAGTGCTCTGACAGGGGCCTGGTCCTTCTCCTACAATGAGCAGTTCTTC
TRBV5-1	.	.	TRBJ1-3	CASSLPQGNSGNTIYF	TGCGCCAGCAGCCTTCCCCAGGGAAACTCTGGAAACACCATATATTTT
TRBV30	TRBD2	.	TRBJ2-7	CAWSKSGGGYEQYF	TGTGCCTGGAGCAAAAGCGGGGGGGGCTACGAGCAGTACTTC
TRBV6-5	.	.	TRBJ1-1	CASNTKGGRTEAFF	TGTGCCAGCAATACAAAAGGGGGACGGACTGAAGCTTTCTTT
TRBV28	.	few	TRBJ1-2	CASTWETGYGYTF	TGTGCCAGCACCTGGGAGACCGGTTATGGCTACACCTTC
TRBV6-1	TRBD2	few	TRBJ2-7	CASSPSGRSSYEQYF	TGTGCCAGCAGTCCTAGCGGTAGAAGCTCCTACGAGCAGTACTTC
TRBV4-3	.	.	TRBJ2-3	CASSQEWQGQRTDTQYF	TGCGCCAGCAGCCAAGAATGGCAGGGCCAACGCACAGATACGCAGTATTTT
TRBV6-5	TRBD1	.	TRBJ1-1	CASSYRAGGRAEAFF	TGTGCCAGCAGTTACAGGGCAGGGGGTCGAGCTGAAGCTTTCTTT
TRBV7-7	TRBD1	.	TRBJ2-5	CASSSGQGGQETQYF	TGTGCCAGCAGCTCTGGACAGGGCGGACAAGAGACCCAGTACTTC
TRBV11-2	.	many	TRBJ1-1	CASSLVQGTEAFF	TGTGCCAGCAGCTTAGTACAGGGCACTGAAGCTTTCTTT
TRBV5-6	TRBD1	few	TRBJ2-7	CASRLLRTGAVYEQYF	TGTGCCAGCAGACTTCTCCGGACAGGGGCGGTCTACGAGCAGTACTTC
TRBV30	.	.	TRBJ1-1	CAWSGQFTEAFF	TGTGCCTGGAGTGGACAGTTCACTGAAGCTTTCTTT
TRBV3-1/TRBV3-2	.	.	TRBJ1-3	CARFSSLGGNTIYF	TGTGCCAGATTCTCCAGTCTTGGTGGAAACACCATATATTTT
TRBV4-3	TRBD1	.	TRBJ2-7	CASSPDRASYEQYF	TGCGCCAGCAGCCCCGACAGGGCCTCCTACGAGCAGTACTTC
TRBV7-2	.	.	TRBJ2-3	CASSLDRRTDTQYF	TGTGCCAGCAGCTTAGACAGGAGAACAGATACGCAGTATTTT
TRBV20-1	TRBD1	.	TRBJ1-1	CSARQGAEAFF	TGCAGTGCTCGACAGGGTGCTGAAGCTTTCTTT
TRBV30	.	few	TRBJ2-2	CAWNRERMSGELFF	TGTGCCTGGAACAGGGAAAGAATGTCCGGGGAGCTGTTTTTT
TRBV28	.	once	TRBJ2-7	CASTIRGRASNEQYF	TGTGCCAGCACCATAAGGGGGAGGGCCTCCAACGAGCAGTACTTC
TRBV5-5	TRBD1	.	TRBJ1-2	CASSLELDRDGYTF	TGTGCCAGCAGCTTGGAGCTAGACAGGGATGGCTACACCTTC
TRBV30	TRBD1	.	TRBJ1-1	CAWSARTGTTEAFF	TGTGCCTGGAGCGCCCGGACAGGGACCACTGAAGCTTTCTTT
TRBV7-2	TRBD1	.	TRBJ2-7	CASSVTGTGVYEQYF	TGTGCCAGCAGCGTGACCGGGACAGGGGTCTACGAGCAGTACTTC
TRBV7-9	.	.	TRBJ2-7	CASGAYGTAVYEQYF	TGTGCCAGCGGAGCTTACGGTACAGCGGTCTACGAGCAGTACTTC
TRBV5-1	.	.	TRBJ2-2	CASSSGLTITGELFF	TGCGCCAGCAGCTCCGGACTAACGATCACCGGGGAGCTGTTTTTT
TRBV28	TRBD2	.	TRBJ2-1	CASSSWRAARGNEQFF	TGTGCCAGCAGTTCCTGGCGGGCCGCGCGGGGGAATGAGCAGTTCTTC
TRBV10-1	TRBD2	.	TRBJ2-7	CASSRDSGGGNEQYF	TGCGCCAGCAGTCGAGATAGCGGGGGTGGGAACGAGCAGTACTTC
TRBV30	TRBD2	.	TRBJ2-2	CAWSVLAGALTGELFF	TGTGCCTGGAGTGTACTAGCGGGAGCTCTCACCGGGGAGCTGTTTTTT
TRBV28	TRBD2	once	TRBJ2-7	CASSPGGAGGFYEQYF	TGTGCCAGCAGTCCTGGGGGGGCGGGAGGTTTCTACGAGCAGTACTTC
TRBV27	.	few	TRBJ2-7	CASSTSAGAVYEQYF	TGTGCCAGCAGCACGTCGGCGGGGGCCGTCTACGAGCAGTACTTC
TRBV3-1/TRBV3-2	.	few	TRBJ2-3	CASSHPLGVGTDTQYF	TGTGCCAGCAGCCATCCCCTAGGAGTAGGCACAGATACGCAGTATTTT
TRBV19	.	.	TRBJ1-1	CASSSQGGGSFF	TGTGCCAGTAGTTCACAGGGTGGGGGATCTTTCTTT
TRBV6-5	.	.	TRBJ1-6	CASSYLQGYNSPLHF	TGTGCCAGCAGTTACTTGCAGGGCTATAATTCACCCCTCCACTTT
TRBV12-5	.	few	TRBJ1-1	CASGTPRSLMNTEAFF	TGTGCTAGTGGTACCCCCCGGTCGTTGATGAACACTGAAGCTTTCTTT
TRBV4-1	TRBD1	few	TRBJ2-7	CASSQDGTGTYEQYF	TGCGCCAGCAGCCAAGATGGGACAGGGACCTACGAGCAGTACTTC
TRBV6-6	.	.	TRBJ2-7	CASSPRQGSKVLPYEQYF	TGTGCCAGCAGTCCCCGGCAGGGGAGTAAAGTTCTCCCCTACGAGCAGTACTTC
TRBV28	TRBD1	once	TRBJ1-1	CASSPSGTGHTEAFF	TGTGCCAGCAGCCCGTCCGGGACAGGCCACACTGAAGCTTTCTTT
TRBV25-1	TRBD1	.	TRBJ2-4	CAAWTGQLQNIQYF	TGTGCTGCCTGGACAGGTCAACTTCAAAACATTCAGTACTTC
TRBV30	TRBD2	once	TRBJ2-5	CAWAGLAGAQETQYF	TGTGCCTGGGCTGGACTAGCGGGAGCCCAAGAGACCCAGTACTTC
TRBV15	.	.	TRBJ2-1	CATSRDGRDPYNEQFF	TGTGCCACCAGCAGAGATGGGCGGGACCCTTACAATGAGCAGTTCTTC
TRBV23-1	.	.	TRBJ2-4	CASSQSKQGRGAKNIQYF	TGCGCCAGCAGTCAATCGAAGCAGGGGAGAGGGGCCAAAAACATTCAGTACTTC
TRBV10-2	TRBD1	once	TRBJ2-7	CASSEMRTGGPYEQYF	TGCGCCAGCAGTGAGATGAGGACAGGGGGGCCCTACGAGCAGTACTTC
TRBV24-1	.	.	TRBJ2-3	CATRRGGNTDTQYF	TGTGCCACCCGTAGGGGGGGGAACACAGATACGCAGTATTTT
TRBV7-9	.	.	TRBJ2-5	CASTTGSAETQYF	TGTGCCAGCACCACGGGGAGCGCAGAGACCCAGTACTTC
TRBV30	TRBD2	.	TRBJ2-1	CASRVAGVINEQFF	TGTGCCTCCAGGGTAGCGGGGGTGATCAATGAGCAGTTCTTC
TRBV6-5	.	.	TRBJ2-1	CASNPRQSYNEQFF	TGTGCCAGCAACCCCAGACAGTCCTACAATGAGCAGTTCTTC
TRBV18	.	.	TRBJ1-5	CASSLSGNQPQHF	TGTGCCAGCTCACTTTCAGGAAATCAGCCCCAGCATTTT
TRBV30	TRBD2	.	TRBJ2-5	CAWSRRGRATETQYF	TGTGCCTGGAGTAGGCGCGGGAGGGCCACAGAGACCCAGTACTTC
TRBV5-6	.	.	TRBJ1-1	CASSFGRKANTEAFF	TGTGCCAGCAGCTTCGGTCGTAAAGCGAACACTGAAGCTTTCTTT
TRBV4-1	TRBD1	.	TRBJ1-1	CASTLNAGTGGKNTEAFF	TGCGCCAGCACCCTCAACGCCGGGACAGGGGGAAAGAACACTGAAGCTTTCTTT
TRBV12-3/TRBV12-4	TRBD1	.	TRBJ1-2	CASRPQGGGYTF	TGTGCCAGCAGGCCGCAGGGGGGAGGCTACACCTTC
TRBV5-4	.	.	TRBJ2-6	CASSWGTRTSGANVLTF	TGTGCCAGCAGCTGGGGGACAAGGACCTCTGGGGCCAACGTCCTGACTTTC
TRBV19	.	.	TRBJ1-5	CASSTRGPGDSNQPQHF	TGTGCCAGTAGTACCCGAGGACCGGGGGATAGCAATCAGCCCCAGCATTTT
TRBV6-5	TRBD2	.	TRBJ2-1	CASSPKRGSMNEQFF	TGTGCCAGCAGTCCCAAGCGGGGGAGTATGAATGAGCAGTTCTTC
TRBV11-2	.	.	TRBJ2-7	CASSLVRFYEQYF	TGTGCCAGCAGCTTAGTGCGGTTTTACGAGCAGTACTTC